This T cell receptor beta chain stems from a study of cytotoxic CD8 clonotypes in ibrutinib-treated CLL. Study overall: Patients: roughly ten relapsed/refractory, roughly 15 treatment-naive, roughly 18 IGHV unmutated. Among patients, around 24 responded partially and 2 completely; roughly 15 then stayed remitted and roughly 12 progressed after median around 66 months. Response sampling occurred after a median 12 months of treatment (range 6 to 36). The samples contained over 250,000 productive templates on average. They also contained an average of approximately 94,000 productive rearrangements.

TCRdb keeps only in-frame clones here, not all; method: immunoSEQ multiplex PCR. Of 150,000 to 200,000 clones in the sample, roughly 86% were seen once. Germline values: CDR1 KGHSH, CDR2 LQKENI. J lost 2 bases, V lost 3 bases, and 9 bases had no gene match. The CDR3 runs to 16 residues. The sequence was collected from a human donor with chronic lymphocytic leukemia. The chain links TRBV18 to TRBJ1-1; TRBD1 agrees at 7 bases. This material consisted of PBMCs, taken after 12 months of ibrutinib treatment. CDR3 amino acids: CASSPPPTGVNTEAFF. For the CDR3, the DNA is TGTGCCAGCTCACCCCCGCCTACAGGGGTAAACACTGAAGCTTTCTTT.